Listed here are 11 T cell receptor beta chains from one sample, sequenced in a study of vaccination and CD4 T cells after COVID-19. The antigens for these receptors are not known. Oncomine TCR Beta short-read sequencing was applied to DNA from cultured CD4+ T cells. TCRdb passed the PCR reads through MiXCR, listing each CDR3 protein once. The repertoire includes 10,000 to 15,000 distinct CDR3 sequences, approximately 50% of them detected once, and about 15% sits in the top ten. Treatment: roughly ten-day PBMC culture with coronavirus spike peptide pools or control peptides (ViraFEST assay). The source material was CD4+ T cells from blood, cultured in vitro. The receptors originated from a human donor who had recovered from COVID-19.

The rearrangement joins TRBV20-1 to TRBJ2-2, with 10 positions matching TRBD2. This CDR3 contains 14 residues. Trimming took 6 bases from V and 4 from J; bases not matched to a gene: 5. Germline CDR1 is DFQATT and CDR2 is SNEGSKA (reference sequence). The CDR3 bases are TGCAGTGCAGTTTTAGCGGGGGGCACCGGGGAGCTGTTTTTT. It translates to CSAVLAGGTGELFF.

The CDR3 loop reads CASSLFTRQANTGELFF. The CDR3 coding sequence is TGCGCCAGCAGCTTGTTTACCCGACAGGCTAACACCGGGGAGCTGTTTTTT. This sequence joins TRBV5-1 and TRBJ2-2; possible D gene TRBD1, 6 bases. Looked up from germline, CDR1 is SGHRS and CDR2 is YFSETQ. CDR3 length: 17 residues. The V end lost 1 base, the J end lost 2 bases, and 15 bases lay between the germline ends.

This chain links TRBV20-1 with TRBJ2-4; D is ambiguous. Germline-derived CDR1 and CDR2 are DFQATT and SNEGSKA (reference sequence). This CDR3 has 13 residues. Trimming stripped 5 bases from V and 0 bases from J, with 8 bases between. The DNA of the CDR3 is TGCAGTGCTCCCAATCTAGCCAAAAACATTCAGTACTTC. This gives the protein CSAPNLAKNIQYF.

J is TRBJ2-5 and V is TRBV20-1; 7 bases align to TRBD2. Germline trimming cut 1 base from V and 5 bases from J; bases unmatched to any gene: 19. The V gene's germline CDR1 is DFQATT and CDR2 SNEGSKA (reference sequence). The CDR3 is 18 amino acids. CDR3 region: CSARAWEGRSGPAETQYF. CDR3 in DNA: TGCAGTGCTAGAGCATGGGAGGGGCGAAGCGGCCCGGCGGAGACCCAGTACTTC.

This rearrangement joins TRBV19 to TRBJ1-1; no clear D. Trimming stripped 5 bases from V and 4 bases from J, with 11 bases between. The germline CDR1 and CDR2 sequences are LNHDA and SQIVND (reference sequence). This CDR3 has 13 residues. The CDR3 region has the DNA TGTGCCAGTAGTTTTTTGGATTCCACTGAAGCTTTCTTT. Translation gives CASSFLDSTEAFF. Full variable domain (outside the CDR3, taken from reference TRBV19 and TRBJ1-1): DGGITQSPKYLFRKEGQNVTLSCEQNLNHDAMYWYRQDPGQGLRLIYYSQIVNDFQKGDIAEGYSVSREKKESFPLTVTSAQKNPTAFYLCASSFLDSTEAFFGQGTRLTVV.

The chain links TRBV2 to TRBJ1-6; D gene uncertain. Germline V gene data show CDR1 as SNHLY and CDR2 as FYNNEI. V was cut by 6 bases and J by 6 bases, with 9 bases left in between. The CDR3 consists of 13 residues. The CDR3 nucleotides are TGTGCCAGCAGCGGTCAAGTTAATTCACCCCTCCACTTT. As protein: CASSGQVNSPLHF.

The V gene is TRBV4-1, the J gene TRBJ2-4; D is ambiguous. The CDR3 has 13 amino acids. Looked up from germline, CDR1 is MGHRA and CDR2 is YSYEKL. The V end lost 4 bases, the J end lost 5 bases, and 9 bases lay between the germline ends. The CDR3 DNA follows: TGCGCCAGCAGCCCGAGAGGTGAAAACATTCAGTACTTC. Translated, it gives CASSPRGENIQYF.

The sample holds a few counts of this clonotype. The chain couples TRBV6-5 to TRBJ2-5; 8 bases map to TRBD1. This CDR3 contains 15 residues. The trim removed 0 bases at V and 5 bases at J, leaving 5 bases unmatched. Germline assignment: CDR1 MNHEY and CDR2 SVGAGI. The CDR3 DNA reads as TGTGCCAGCAGTTACTCGGGGCGGGACAGGGAGACCCAGTACTTC. Translation: CASSYSGRDRETQYF.

This sequence joins TRBV28 and TRBJ2-2, with 9 bases that match TRBD2. Trimming at V came to 6 bases and at J to 7 bases, leaving 6 bases not matched to a gene. Germline loops: CDR1 MDHEN, CDR2 SYDVKM. The CDR3 totals 14 residues. The CDR3 sequence: CASSVAGVHGELFF. CDR3 sequence (DNA): TGTGCCAGCAGCGTAGCGGGAGTTCACGGGGAGCTGTTTTTT.

This rearrangement joins TRBV7-6 to TRBJ1-2; unclear D gene. This CDR3 is 13 amino acids long. Germline V gene data show CDR1 as SGHVS and CDR2 as FNYEAQ. V shed 1 base and J shed 3 bases, with 6 bases lying between them. CDR3 sequence: CASSLERDYGYTF. The CDR3 coding sequence is TGTGCCAGCAGCTTAGAGAGGGACTATGGCTACACCTTC.

This clonotype was seen a single time. The V gene is TRBV30, the J gene TRBJ1-6; weak D call: TRBD1 (5 bases). The V gene lost 7 bases and the J gene lost 0 bases, with 13 bases spanning the gap. Germline assignment: CDR1 GTSNPN and CDR2 SVGIG (reference sequence). CDR3 length: 15 residues. The CDR3 nucleotides read TGTGCCTCTCGGACCGACAGCTCCTATAATTCACCCCTCCACTTT. Translating gives CASRTDSSYNSPLHF.